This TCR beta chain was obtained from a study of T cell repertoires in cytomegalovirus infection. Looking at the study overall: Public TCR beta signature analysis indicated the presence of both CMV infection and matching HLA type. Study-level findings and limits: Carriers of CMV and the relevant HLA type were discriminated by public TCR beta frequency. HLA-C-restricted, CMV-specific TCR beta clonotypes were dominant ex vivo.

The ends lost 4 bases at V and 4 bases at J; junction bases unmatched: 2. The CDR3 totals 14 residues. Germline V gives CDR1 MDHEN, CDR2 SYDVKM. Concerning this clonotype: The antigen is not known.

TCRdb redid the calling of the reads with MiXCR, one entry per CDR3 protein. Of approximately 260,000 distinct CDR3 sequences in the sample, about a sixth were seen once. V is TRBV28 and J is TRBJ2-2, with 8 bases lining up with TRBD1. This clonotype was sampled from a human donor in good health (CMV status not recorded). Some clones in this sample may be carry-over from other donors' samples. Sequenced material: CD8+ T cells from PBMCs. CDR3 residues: CASSWDRLTGELFF. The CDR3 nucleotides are TGTGCCAGCAGTTGGGACAGGCTCACCGGGGAGCTGTTTTTT.